These 21 T cell receptor beta chains share one sample of origin, sequenced in a study of CD8 T cells in Susac syndrome (dated by TCRdb to between 2018 and 2021). Libraries were built with the immunoSEQ multiplex PCR assay. RNA was extracted using the RNeasy kit, and roughly 0.5 to 1 microgram was reverse transcribed with random hexamers. TCRdb handled the public reads itself, with Q25 trimming in fastp and clone calling in MiXCR, and kept productive beta chains. Under each unique CDR3 protein, matching rows form one entry showing the most common genes and DNA. This sample comprises about 180,000 distinct CDR3 sequences, approximately 95% of them detected only once. Clones ranked in the top ten supply about 0.13% of the sample. The material sequenced was CD4+ T cells from PBMCs. All receptors derive from a human donor with Susac syndrome.

The chain links TRBV11-1 to TRBJ2-1, with 7 bases aligning to TRBD2. The CDR3 contains 14 residues. Per the germline V gene, CDR1 is SGHAT and CDR2 is FQDESV (reference sequence). The V and J ends lost 2 bases and 5 bases, in that order; junction bases with no gene match: 3. CDR3 loop: CASSLSGVHNEQFF. The CDR3 coding sequence is TGTGCCAGCAGCTTAAGCGGGGTTCACAATGAGCAGTTCTTC.

The V gene is TRBV16, the J gene TRBJ2-7; D ambiguous. Deletions cut 3 bases from V and 4 bases from J, with 16 bases between. The CDR3 has 15 amino acids. Per germline, CDR1 KGHSY and CDR2 FQNENV. The CDR3 coding sequence is TGTGCCAGCAGCCAGCTATCGTCCAGCGCTTACGAGCAGTACTTC. Encoded protein: CASSQLSSSAYEQYF.

This rearrangement joins TRBV4-3 to TRBJ2-2; TRBD1 matches 8 bases. Trimming cost V 0 bases and J 0 bases; bases outside gene matches: 6. CDR1 is LGHNA and CDR2 is YSLEER in the germline V gene. The CDR3 is 18 amino acids. The CDR3 loop reads CASSQESGTGANTGELFF. DNA of the CDR3: TGCGCCAGCAGCCAAGAATCCGGGACAGGCGCGAACACCGGGGAGCTGTTTTTT.

The chain combines TRBV20-1 with TRBJ1-1, with a possible D match to TRBD1 (6 bases). V was pared by 1 base and J by 8 bases, with 14 bases between. This CDR3 comprises 13 residues. The germline V gene encodes CDR1 DFQATT and CDR2 SNEGSKA (reference sequence). The CDR3 loop reads CSARGRGFPEAFF. In DNA, the CDR3 is TGCAGTGCTAGAGGCAGGGGCTTCCCCGAAGCTTTCTTT.

The chain couples TRBV2 to TRBJ1-4, with no clear D. Trimming removed 8 bases at V and 6 bases at J, with 13 bases between. CDR1 and CDR2 (germline): SNHLY, FYNNEI. The CDR3 sequence is 13 residues long. The CDR3 DNA is TGTGCCAGCGGAGAAGGCATTTATGAAAAACTGTTTTTT. It yields the protein CASGEGIYEKLFF. The complete variable domain, with remaining parts taken from reference TRBV2 and TRBJ1-4, reads EPEVTQTPSHQVTQMGQEVILRCVPISNHLYFYWYRQILGQKVEFLVSFYNNEISEKSEIFDDQFSVERPDGSNFTLKIRSTKLEDSAMYFCASGEGIYEKLFFGSGTQLSVL.

This chain joins TRBV5-4 and TRBJ2-2; no firm D call. Germline V gene sequence: CDR1 SGHNT, CDR2 YYREEE (reference sequence). With 4 bases removed from V and 1 base from J, the gap between germline ends came to 11 bases. This CDR3 has 15 amino acids. The CDR3 DNA is TGTGCCAGCAGCCCGCCGTTGGGGAACACCGGGGAGCTGTTTTTT. As protein: CASSPPLGNTGELFF.

V and J are TRBV29-1 and TRBJ1-1; D not resolved. The CDR3 runs 12 residues. The germline gives CDR1 SQVTM, CDR2 ANQGSEA. V lost 5 bases and J 4 bases, leaving 11 bases between the germline ends. In nucleotides, the CDR3 is TGCAGCGTTCCGTCCCCCAGCACTGAAGCTTTCTTT. This translates into CSVPSPSTEAFF.

CDR3 nucleotides: TGTGCCTGGAGTATTGTTAACGAGCAGTACTTC. It yields the protein CAWSIVNEQYF. The J gene is TRBJ2-7, the V gene TRBV30; D is unclear. Germline V gene lookup returns CDR1 GTSNPN and CDR2 SVGIG (reference sequence). This CDR3 comprises 11 residues. Trimming removed 2 bases from V and 5 bases from J, with 7 bases in between.

The chain is built from TRBV20-1 and TRBJ1-5; D not resolved. The CDR3 has 15 amino acids. Trimming removed 2 bases at V and 2 bases at J, with 13 bases between. Germline-derived CDR1 and CDR2 are DFQATT and SNEGSKA (reference sequence). CDR3 sequence: CSARPGGGRNQPQHF. The CDR3 DNA reads as TGCAGTGCTAGACCCGGAGGTGGACGCAATCAGCCCCAGCATTTT.

The rearrangement joins TRBV20-1 to TRBJ2-5; D unresolved. V was pared by 1 base and J by 6 bases, with 15 bases between. Germline V CDR1 and CDR2: DFQATT, SNEGSKA (reference sequence). This CDR3 is built from 14 residues. CDR3 sequence reads: CSARGDSQQKTQYF. CDR3 nucleotide sequence: TGCAGTGCTAGAGGAGACTCCCAACAGAAGACCCAGTACTTC.

The V and J genes are TRBV2 and TRBJ2-7; 7 bases map to TRBD1. The trim removed 9 bases at V and 2 bases at J, leaving 13 bases unmatched. This CDR3 comprises 15 residues. Germline V gene data show CDR1 as SNHLY and CDR2 as FYNNEI. CDR3 coding DNA: TGTGCCAGGGGTAGGTCCGGGGACAGACCCTACGAGCAGTACGTC. This translates into CARGRSGDRPYEQYV.

The genes are TRBV3-1 and TRBJ2-5; D may correspond to TRBD1 or TRBD2 (5 bases each). Trimming stripped 1 base from V and 4 bases from J, with 16 bases between. Germline CDR1 reads LGHDT; CDR2 reads YNNKEL (reference sequence). The CDR3 contains 16 residues. CDR3 protein: CASSQVPGPPVETQYF. The DNA for the CDR3 is TGTGCCAGCAGCCAAGTCCCGGGGCCCCCCGTAGAGACCCAGTACTTC.

The chain employs TRBV7-9 and TRBJ2-2; D gene uncertain. V was shortened by 5 bases and J by 6 bases, with 7 bases between the two germline ends. CDR3 length: 12 amino acids. CDR1 and CDR2 from the germline V gene are SEHNR and FQNEAQ (reference sequence). CDR3 in amino acids: CASSLFSGELFF. The CDR3 DNA sequence: TGTGCCAGCAGCCTCTTTTCCGGGGAGCTGTTTTTT.

The chain is built from TRBV7-3 and TRBJ2-1; D not resolved. The V gene's germline CDR1 is SGHTA and CDR2 FQGTGA. V was shortened by 5 bases and J by 10 bases, with 21 bases between the two germline ends. The CDR3 runs to 15 residues. CDR3 region: CASSPAGVGFGEQFF. DNA for the CDR3: TGTGCCAGCAGCCCCGCAGGAGTAGGGTTCGGGGAGCAGTTCTTC.

In nucleotides, the CDR3 is TGTGCCAGCAGTTCTTCAGGGAGAGGCTACACCTTC. This gives the protein CASSSSGRGYTF. The J gene is TRBJ1-2, the V gene TRBV6-2 or TRBV6-3; D is possibly TRBD1 (5 bases). From germline, CDR1 is MNHEY and CDR2 SVGEGT. The CDR3 runs 12 residues. V lost 4 bases, J lost 8 bases, and 11 bases lay in between.

This chain joins TRBV2 and TRBJ2-7, with 7 bases aligning to TRBD2. CDR3 length: 16 residues. The V gene end was trimmed by 5 bases and the J gene end by 1 base; junction bases not matched to a gene: 11. In germline, CDR1 is SNHLY, CDR2 FYNNEI. This CDR3 is CASSISAGLPSYEQYV. The CDR3 DNA follows: TGTGCCAGCAGTATTTCAGCGGGGTTGCCATCCTACGAGCAGTACGTC.

This chain uses TRBV7-8 with TRBJ2-5; weak D call: TRBD1 (7 bases). This CDR3 is built from 15 residues. CDR1 and CDR2 (germline): SGHVS, FQNEAQ. V was clipped by 6 bases and J by 5 bases, with 19 bases between them. CDR3 DNA sequence: TGTGCCAGCAGGGAATCGACAGGGACTCGGGAGACCCAGTACTTC. As protein: CASRESTGTRETQYF.

The V gene is TRBV12-3 or TRBV12-4, the J gene TRBJ2-1, with D tentatively TRBD2 (6 bases). CDR3 length equals 15 residues. V lost 5 bases and J 8 bases, leaving 19 bases between the germline ends. The CDR3 DNA follows: TGTGCCAGCAGTCCTCGGGCCCGACTAGACTATGAGCAGTTCTTC. It is translated as CASSPRARLDYEQFF.

V usage is TRBV29-1 and J usage is TRBJ1-2, with no clear D. Germline values: CDR1 SQVTM, CDR2 ANQGSEA. Trimming left V 3 bases short and J 11 bases short, with 4 bases between. This CDR3 is 8 amino acids long. CDR3 nucleotide sequence: TGCAGCGTTGACCAGTACACCTTC. It yields the protein CSVDQYTF.

This chain uses TRBV20-1 with TRBJ2-7, with D maybe TRBD2 (5 bases). The CDR3 loop spans 14 amino acids. Trimming pared 3 bases from V and 0 bases from J, leaving 12 bases between. Germline CDR1 reads DFQATT; CDR2 reads SNEGSKA (reference sequence). The DNA of the CDR3 is TGCAGTGCTAGTTCCACGGCGGGCTCCTACGAGCAGTACTTC. Its translation is CSASSTAGSYEQYF.

This chain joins TRBV20-1 and TRBJ1-1, with TRBD1 matching 12 bases. The V and J ends lost 5 bases and 7 bases, in that order; junction bases with no gene match: 8. Germline lookup yields CDR1 DFQATT and CDR2 SNEGSKA (reference sequence). The CDR3 spans 14 residues. In nucleotides, the CDR3 is TGCAGTGCTTGGGACAGGGGGCGTTCGGTTGAAGCTTTCTTT. Amino acid sequence: CSAWDRGRSVEAFF.